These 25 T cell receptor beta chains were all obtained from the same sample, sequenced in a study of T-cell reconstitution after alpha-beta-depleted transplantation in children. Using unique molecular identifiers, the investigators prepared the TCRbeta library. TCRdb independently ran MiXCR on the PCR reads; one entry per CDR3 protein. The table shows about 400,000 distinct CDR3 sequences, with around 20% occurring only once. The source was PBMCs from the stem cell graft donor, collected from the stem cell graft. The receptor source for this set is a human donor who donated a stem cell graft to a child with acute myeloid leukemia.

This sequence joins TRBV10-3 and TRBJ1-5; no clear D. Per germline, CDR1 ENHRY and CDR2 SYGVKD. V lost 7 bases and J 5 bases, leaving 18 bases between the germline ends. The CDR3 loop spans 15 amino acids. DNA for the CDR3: TGTGCCATCATAAACGGCCCACTAAGGCATCAGCCCCAGCATTTT. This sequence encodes CAIINGPLRHQPQHF.

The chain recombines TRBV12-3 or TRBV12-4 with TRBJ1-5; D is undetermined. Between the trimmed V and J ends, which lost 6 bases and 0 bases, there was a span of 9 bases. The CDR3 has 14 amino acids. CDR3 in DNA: TGTGCCAGCAGCTCGGGGTATAGCAATCAGCCCCAGCATTTT. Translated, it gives CASSSGYSNQPQHF.

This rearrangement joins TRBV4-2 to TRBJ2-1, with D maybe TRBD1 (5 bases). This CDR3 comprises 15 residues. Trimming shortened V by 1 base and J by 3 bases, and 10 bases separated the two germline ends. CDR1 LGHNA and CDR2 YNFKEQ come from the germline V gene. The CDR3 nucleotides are TGTGCCAGCAGCCAAGCAGGGTATCGCTACAATGAGCAGTTCTTC. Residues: CASSQAGYRYNEQFF.

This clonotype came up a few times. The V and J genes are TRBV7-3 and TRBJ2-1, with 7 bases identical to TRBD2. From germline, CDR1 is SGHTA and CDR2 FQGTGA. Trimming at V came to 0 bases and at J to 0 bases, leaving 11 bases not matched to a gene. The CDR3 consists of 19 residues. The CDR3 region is CASSLTGLAEDPSYNEQFF. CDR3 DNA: TGTGCCAGCAGCTTAACAGGGCTAGCGGAGGACCCCTCCTACAATGAGCAGTTCTTC.

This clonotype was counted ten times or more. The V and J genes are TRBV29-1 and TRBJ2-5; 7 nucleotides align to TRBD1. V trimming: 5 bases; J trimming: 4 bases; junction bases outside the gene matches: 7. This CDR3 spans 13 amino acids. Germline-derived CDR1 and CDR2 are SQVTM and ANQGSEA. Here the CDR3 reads CSVQTGMGETQYF. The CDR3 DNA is TGCAGCGTTCAGACAGGGATGGGAGAGACCCAGTACTTC.

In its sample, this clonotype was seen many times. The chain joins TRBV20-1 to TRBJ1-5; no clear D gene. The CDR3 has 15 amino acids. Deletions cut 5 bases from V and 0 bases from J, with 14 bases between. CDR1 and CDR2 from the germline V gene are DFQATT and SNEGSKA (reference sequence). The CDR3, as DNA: TGCAGTGCTCCCTCTTTCGAGGGTAGCAATCAGCCCCAGCATTTT. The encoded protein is CSAPSFEGSNQPQHF.

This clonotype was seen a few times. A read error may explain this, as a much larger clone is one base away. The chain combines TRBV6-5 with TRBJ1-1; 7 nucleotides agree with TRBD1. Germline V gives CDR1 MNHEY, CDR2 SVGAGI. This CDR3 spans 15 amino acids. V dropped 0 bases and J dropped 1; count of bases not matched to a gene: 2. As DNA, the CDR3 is TGTGCCAGCAGTTACTCCCGGACAGGGAACACTGAAGCTTTCTTT. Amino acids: CASSYSRTGNTEAFF.

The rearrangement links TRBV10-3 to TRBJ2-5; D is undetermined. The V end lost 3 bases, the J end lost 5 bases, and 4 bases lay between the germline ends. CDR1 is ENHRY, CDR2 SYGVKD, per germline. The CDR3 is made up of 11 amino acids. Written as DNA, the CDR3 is TGTGCCATCAGTGATCTCGAGACCCAGTACTTC. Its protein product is CAISDLETQYF.

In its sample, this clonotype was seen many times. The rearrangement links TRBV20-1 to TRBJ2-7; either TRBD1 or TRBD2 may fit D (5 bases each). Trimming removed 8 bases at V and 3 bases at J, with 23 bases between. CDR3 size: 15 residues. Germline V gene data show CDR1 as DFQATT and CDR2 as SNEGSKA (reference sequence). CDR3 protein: CSISRDEQVLYEQYF. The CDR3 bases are TGCAGTATATCTAGGGACGAACAGGTCCTCTACGAGCAGTACTTC.

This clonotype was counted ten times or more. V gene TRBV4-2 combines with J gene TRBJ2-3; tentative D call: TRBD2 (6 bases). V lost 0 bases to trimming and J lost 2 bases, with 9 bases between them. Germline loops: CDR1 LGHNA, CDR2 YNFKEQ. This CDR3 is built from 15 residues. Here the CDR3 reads CASSQDGGNTDTQYF. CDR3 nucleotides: TGTGCCAGCAGCCAAGACGGCGGGAACACAGATACGCAGTATTTT.

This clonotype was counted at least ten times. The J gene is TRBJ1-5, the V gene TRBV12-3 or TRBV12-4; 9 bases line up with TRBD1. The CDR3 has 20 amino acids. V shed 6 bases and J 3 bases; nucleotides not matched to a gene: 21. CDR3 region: CASSRNPQFSGTGFNQPQHF. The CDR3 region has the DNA TGTGCCAGCAGCCGCAACCCCCAGTTCAGCGGGACAGGGTTCAATCAGCCCCAGCATTTT.

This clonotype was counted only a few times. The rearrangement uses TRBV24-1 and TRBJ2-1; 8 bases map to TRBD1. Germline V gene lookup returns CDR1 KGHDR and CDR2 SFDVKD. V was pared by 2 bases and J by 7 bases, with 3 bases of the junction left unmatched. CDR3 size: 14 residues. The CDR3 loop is CATSDSWTGNEQFF. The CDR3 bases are TGTGCCACCAGTGATTCCTGGACAGGGAATGAGCAGTTCTTC.

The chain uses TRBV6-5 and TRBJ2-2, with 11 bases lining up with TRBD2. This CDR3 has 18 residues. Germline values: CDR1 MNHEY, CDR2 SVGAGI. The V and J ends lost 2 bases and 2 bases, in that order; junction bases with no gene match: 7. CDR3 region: CASSYPHSGRGNTGELFF. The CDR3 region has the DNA TGTGCCAGCAGTTACCCCCATAGCGGGAGGGGTAACACCGGGGAGCTGTTTTTT.

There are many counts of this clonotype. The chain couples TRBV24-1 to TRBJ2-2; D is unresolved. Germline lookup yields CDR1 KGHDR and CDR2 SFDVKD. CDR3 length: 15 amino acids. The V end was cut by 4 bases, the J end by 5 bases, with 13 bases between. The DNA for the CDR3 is TGTGCCACCAGTGACGCAACAACAGAAACCGGGGAGCTGTTTTTT. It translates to CATSDATTETGELFF.

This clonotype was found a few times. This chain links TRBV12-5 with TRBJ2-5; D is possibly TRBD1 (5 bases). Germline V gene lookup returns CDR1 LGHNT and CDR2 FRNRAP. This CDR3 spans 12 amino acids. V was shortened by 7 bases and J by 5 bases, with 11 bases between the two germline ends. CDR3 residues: CASAQGGETQYF. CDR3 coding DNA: TGTGCTAGTGCTCAGGGTGGCGAGACCCAGTACTTC.

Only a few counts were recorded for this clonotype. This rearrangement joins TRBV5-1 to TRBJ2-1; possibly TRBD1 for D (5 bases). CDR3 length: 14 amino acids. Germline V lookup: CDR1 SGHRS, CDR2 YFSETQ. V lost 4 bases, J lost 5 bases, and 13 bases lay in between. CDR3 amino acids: CASSPVVGDNEQFF. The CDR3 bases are TGCGCCAGCAGCCCTGTGGTAGGGGACAATGAGCAGTTCTTC.

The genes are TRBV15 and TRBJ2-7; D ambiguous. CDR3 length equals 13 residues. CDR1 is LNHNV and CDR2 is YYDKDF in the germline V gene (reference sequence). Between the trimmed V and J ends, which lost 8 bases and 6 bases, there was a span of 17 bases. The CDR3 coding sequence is TGTGCCACCTGCAAGGGCCCGAATCTCGAGCAGTACTTC. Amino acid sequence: CATCKGPNLEQYF.

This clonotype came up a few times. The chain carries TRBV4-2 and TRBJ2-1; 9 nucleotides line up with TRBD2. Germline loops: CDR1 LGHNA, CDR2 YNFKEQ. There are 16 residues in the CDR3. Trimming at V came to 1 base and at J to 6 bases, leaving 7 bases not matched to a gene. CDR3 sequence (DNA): TGTGCCAGCAGCCAAGCCCCAGCGGGAGGATTCAATGAGCAGTTCTTC. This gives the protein CASSQAPAGGFNEQFF.

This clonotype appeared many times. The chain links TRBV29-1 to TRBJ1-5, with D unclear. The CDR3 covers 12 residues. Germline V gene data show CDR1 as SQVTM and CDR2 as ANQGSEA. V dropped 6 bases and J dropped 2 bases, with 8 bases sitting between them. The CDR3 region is CSVKDGNQPQHF. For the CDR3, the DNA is TGCAGCGTGAAAGACGGCAATCAGCCCCAGCATTTT. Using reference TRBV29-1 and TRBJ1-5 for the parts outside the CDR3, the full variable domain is SAVISQKPSRDICQRGTSLTIQCQVDSQVTMMFWYRQQPGQSLTLIATANQGSEATYESGFVIDKFPISRPNLTFSTLTVSNMSPEDSSIYLCSVKDGNQPQHFGDGTRLSIL.

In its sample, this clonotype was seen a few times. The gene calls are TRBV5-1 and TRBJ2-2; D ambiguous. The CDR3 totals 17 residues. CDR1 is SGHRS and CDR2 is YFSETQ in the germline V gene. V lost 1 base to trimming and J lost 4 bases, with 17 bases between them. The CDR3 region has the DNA TGCGCCAGCAGCTTGACAGACCCAATGCAGGCCACCGGGGAGCTGTTTTTT. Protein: CASSLTDPMQATGELFF.

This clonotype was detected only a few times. CDR3 amino acids: CSASKPGQGARGNQPQHF. The CDR3 coding sequence is TGCAGTGCTAGCAAGCCGGGACAGGGGGCGAGGGGCAATCAGCCCCAGCATTTT. The chain recombines TRBV20-1 with TRBJ1-5; 12 positions match TRBD1. Losses at the gene ends were 3 bases for V and 2 bases for J; bases not matched to a gene: 11. The CDR3 has 18 amino acids. Germline V gene sequence: CDR1 DFQATT, CDR2 SNEGSKA (reference sequence).

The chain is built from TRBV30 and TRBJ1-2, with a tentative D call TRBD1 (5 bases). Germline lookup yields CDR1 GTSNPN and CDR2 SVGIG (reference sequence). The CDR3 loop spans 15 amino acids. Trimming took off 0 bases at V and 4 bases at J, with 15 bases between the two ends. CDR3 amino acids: CAWSVPRDGSYGYTF. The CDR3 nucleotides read TGTGCCTGGAGTGTCCCCAGGGACGGTTCCTATGGCTACACCTTC.

Here the CDR3 reads CASSPSGIGSTDTQYF. The CDR3 nucleotides are TGTGCCAGCTCACCGTCGGGGATCGGGAGCACAGATACGCAGTATTTT. The V call is TRBV18, the J call TRBJ2-3; weak D call: TRBD2 (5 bases). The germline V gene encodes CDR1 KGHSH and CDR2 LQKENI. This CDR3 region has 16 residues. V lost 3 bases and J lost 0, with 13 bases in between. Full variable domain (outside the CDR3, taken from reference TRBV18 and TRBJ2-3): NAGVMQNPRHLVRRRGQEARLRCSPMKGHSHVYWYRQLPEEGLKFMVYLQKENIIDESGMPKERFSAEFPKEGPSILRIQQVVRGDSAAYFCASSPSGIGSTDTQYFGPGTRLTVL.

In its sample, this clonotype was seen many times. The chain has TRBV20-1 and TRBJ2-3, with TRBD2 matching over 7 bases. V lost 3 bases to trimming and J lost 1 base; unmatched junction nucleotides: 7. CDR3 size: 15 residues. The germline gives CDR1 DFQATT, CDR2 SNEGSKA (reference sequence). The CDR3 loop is CSARRPSGGTDTQYF. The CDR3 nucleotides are TGCAGTGCTAGGCGGCCTAGCGGAGGCACAGATACGCAGTATTTT.

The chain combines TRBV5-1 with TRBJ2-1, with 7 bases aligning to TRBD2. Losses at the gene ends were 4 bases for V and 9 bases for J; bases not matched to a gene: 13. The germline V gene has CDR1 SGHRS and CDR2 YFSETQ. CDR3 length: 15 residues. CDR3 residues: CASSRLAGEEGEQFF. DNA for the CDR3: TGCGCCAGCAGCAGATTGGCGGGAGAAGAGGGTGAGCAGTTCTTC.